The 17 T cell receptor beta chains listed next were all sequenced from one sample in a study of T and B cells in COVID-19 patients. From blood, about 250-500 ng of genomic DNA served as TRB template. Multiplex PCR with BIOMED2 TRB-A/B primer pools amplified TRB rearrangements. A single record per CDR3 protein comes from TCRdb applying MiXCR to the multiplex PCR reads. The sample yields around 1,200 distinct CDR3 sequences, 21% seen once. Sequenced input: blood. Receptors were obtained from a human donor with active COVID-19.

Relative to its sample, this clonotype is medium-sized. This chain connects TRBV4-3 to TRBJ2-6; D uncertain. The CDR3 has 17 amino acids. The germline V gene encodes CDR1 LGHNA and CDR2 YSLEER. The ends were cut back, 0 bases at V and 0 bases at J, with 9 bases in the middle. In DNA form, the CDR3 reads TGCGCCAGCAGCCAAGAGTCCGCTCACTCTGGGGCCAACGTCCTGACTTTC. Translation gives CASSQESAHSGANVLTF.

This clonotype is categorized as large. The chain joins TRBV19 to TRBJ2-5; D unresolved. Between the trimmed V and J ends, which lost 4 bases and 5 bases, there was a span of 14 bases. Germline-derived CDR1 and CDR2 are LNHDA and SQIVND (reference sequence). CDR3 length equals 14 residues. CDR3 DNA: TGTGCCAGTAGTACGATCCTCTCTGGGGAGACCCAGTACTTC. Its protein is CASSTILSGETQYF. Supplemented by reference TRBV19 and TRBJ2-5, the full variable domain reads DGGITQSPKYLFRKEGQNVTLSCEQNLNHDAMYWYRQDPGQGLRLIYYSQIVNDFQKGDIAEGYSVSREKKESFPLTVTSAQKNPTAFYLCASSTILSGETQYFGPGTRLLVL.

This clonotype counts as medium-sized. The chain carries TRBV12-3 or TRBV12-4 and TRBJ2-1, with TRBD2 as a possible D gene (6 bases). V dropped 2 bases and J dropped 4 bases, with 15 bases sitting between them. This CDR3 has 16 amino acids. CDR3 DNA sequence: TGTGCCAGCAGTTTAATGCTCGGCGGGGCGTACAATGAGCAGTTCTTC. Residues: CASSLMLGGAYNEQFF.

This clonotype is categorized as medium-sized. CDR3 DNA: TGTGCCAGCGGGGACGGGACCTATGGCTACACCTTC. Encoded protein: CASGDGTYGYTF. The chain carries TRBV6-2 or TRBV6-3 and TRBJ1-2; D is perhaps TRBD1 (5 bases). V lost 8 bases and J 4 bases, leaving 11 bases between the germline ends. CDR1 is MNHEY, CDR2 SVGEGT, per germline. The CDR3 is made up of 12 amino acids.

A few counts support this clonotype. This chain links TRBV7-9 with TRBJ2-5; D remains ambiguous. Trimming took off 11 bases at V and 1 base at J, with 17 bases between the two ends. CDR1 SEHNR and CDR2 FQNEAQ come from the germline V gene (reference sequence). The length of the CDR3 is 14 residues. CDR3 protein: CAQSLSTAQETQYF. The CDR3 DNA sequence: TGTGCCCAAAGCTTAAGCACAGCCCAAGAGACCCAGTACTTC. Based on the CDR3 plus reference TRBV7-9 and TRBJ2-5, the full variable domain is DTGVSQNPRHKITKRGQNVTFRCDPISEHNRLYWYRQTLGQGPEFLTYFQNEAQLEKSRLLSDRFSAERPKGSFSTLEIQRTEQGDSAMYLCAQSLSTAQETQYFGPGTRLLVL.

This clonotype is medium-sized (0.01 to 0.1%). This chain links TRBV14 with TRBJ1-3; the D is unclear. This CDR3 has 11 amino acids. V dropped 3 bases and J dropped 3 bases, with 0 bases sitting between them. CDR1 and CDR2 (germline): SGHDN, FVKESK. The CDR3 reads CASSHGNTIYF. The CDR3 DNA is TGTGCCAGCAGCCATGGAAACACCATATATTTT.

By sample fraction, this clonotype is large. The rearrangement uses TRBV5-5 and TRBJ2-1; the D gene is possibly TRBD2 (5 bases). CDR3 length: 14 amino acids. V was pared by 0 bases and J by 8 bases, with 12 bases between. The germline CDR1 and CDR2 sequences are SGHKS and YYEKEE (reference sequence). The DNA for the CDR3 is TGTGCCAGCAGCTTGGCCGGCACGGGGTATGAGCAGTTCTTC. Its translation is CASSLAGTGYEQFF.

The genes are TRBV19 and TRBJ2-3; the match to TRBD2 covers 15 bases. The length of the CDR3 is 16 residues. Germline CDR1 LNHDA, CDR2 SQIVND (reference sequence). With V trimmed by 5 bases and J by 4 bases, 4 bases remained unmatched. CDR3 region: CASSAGLAGGADTQYF. For the CDR3, the DNA is TGTGCCAGTAGTGCGGGACTAGCGGGAGGCGCAGATACGCAGTATTTT.

This clonotype is large within its sample. The chain uses TRBV15 and TRBJ2-1; no definite D call. The CDR3 is 16 amino acids. Deletions cut 0 bases from V and 0 bases from J, with 9 bases between. Germline CDR1 LNHNV, CDR2 YYDKDF (reference sequence). CDR3 amino acids: CATSRDQVSSYNEQFF. The CDR3 DNA reads TGTGCCACCAGCAGAGATCAGGTTAGCTCCTACAATGAGCAGTTCTTC.

Note on this clonotype: A much larger clone lies one base from this, so it may be a read error. V is TRBV28 and J is TRBJ2-7; D is tentatively TRBD1 or TRBD2 (5 bases each). There are 13 residues in the CDR3. Germline V gene lookup returns CDR1 MDHEN and CDR2 SYDVKM. The CDR3 DNA reads as TGTGCCTGCAGGGACCCCTGGGGTGACGAGCAGTACTTC. It translates to CACRDPWGDEQYF.

This clonotype counts as large. V and J are TRBV6-2 or TRBV6-3 and TRBJ2-2; the match to TRBD2 covers 9 bases. Germline CDR1 MNHEY, CDR2 SVGEGT. CDR3 length equals 13 residues. The junction had 2 bases not matched to a gene; V was cut back by 7 bases and J by 5 bases. The CDR3 region is CASILAGTGELFF. For the CDR3, the DNA is TGTGCCAGCATACTAGCGGGTACCGGGGAGCTGTTTTTT.

This clonotype is medium-sized by share. The chain is built from TRBV20-1 and TRBJ2-1; 13 bases are a match to TRBD2. Losses at the gene ends were 5 bases for V and 7 bases for J; bases not matched to a gene: 8. Looked up from germline, CDR1 is DFQATT and CDR2 is SNEGSKA (reference sequence). There are 15 residues in the CDR3. The CDR3 protein is CSAHRVLAGGNEQFF. As DNA, the CDR3 is TGCAGTGCTCACAGAGTACTAGCGGGAGGGAATGAGCAGTTCTTC.

This clonotype was detected only a few times. This chain links TRBV5-1 with TRBJ1-2; D not resolved. This CDR3 region has 13 residues. V shed 3 bases and J shed 3 bases, with 9 bases lying between them. Germline V gives CDR1 SGHRS, CDR2 YFSETQ. The CDR3: CASSSDWDYGYTF. CDR3 DNA sequence: TGCGCCAGCAGCTCGGACTGGGACTATGGCTACACCTTC.

This clonotype is large by share. The rearrangement links TRBV19 to TRBJ2-7; the D is unclear. V was pared by 4 bases and J by 4 bases, with 8 bases between. The V gene's germline CDR1 is LNHDA and CDR2 SQIVND (reference sequence). The CDR3 contains 12 residues. CDR3 protein: CASSKSGYEQYF. Here the CDR3 DNA reads TGTGCCAGTAGTAAGTCAGGATACGAGCAGTACTTC.

In this sample, this clonotype is large. The V and J genes are TRBV12-3 or TRBV12-4 and TRBJ2-5, with a tentative D call TRBD2 (6 bases). There are 13 residues in the CDR3. Trimming took off 3 bases at V and 1 base at J, with 6 bases between the two ends. In DNA, the CDR3 is TGTGCCAGCAGTTTCGGGGGCCAAGAGACCCAGTACTTC. This encodes CASSFGGQETQYF.

This clonotype has just a few counts. The chain uses TRBV20-1 and TRBJ2-4; 13 nucleotides align to TRBD2. V shed 2 bases and J 6 bases; nucleotides not matched to a gene: 19. This CDR3 comprises 20 residues. Germline V gene sequence: CDR1 DFQATT, CDR2 SNEGSKA (reference sequence). Here the CDR3 DNA reads TGCAGTGCTAGACCATCAAACAACAGACTAGCGGGAGGACCATTAAACATTCAGTACTTC. Translating gives CSARPSNNRLAGGPLNIQYF.

The J gene is TRBJ1-1, the V gene TRBV25-1, with D possibly TRBD1 on 6 matching bases. The CDR3 is 15 amino acids. Germline V gene sequence: CDR1 MGHDK, CDR2 SYGVNS. The ends were cut back, 4 bases at V and 3 bases at J, with 15 bases in the middle. The CDR3 DNA sequence: TGTGCCAGCAGTGCAACAGGGAGGACTTACACTGAAGCTTTCTTT. Its protein is CASSATGRTYTEAFF. Using reference TRBV25-1 and TRBJ1-1 for the parts outside the CDR3, the full variable domain is EADIYQTPRYLVIGTGKKITLECSQTMGHDKMYWYQQDPGMELHLIHYSYGVNSTEKGDLSSESTVSRIRTEHFPLTLESARPSHTSQYLCASSATGRTYTEAFFGQGTRLTVV.